Sequencing of this T cell receptor beta chain was carried out in a study of blood T cells in healthy people across ages. Broader study findings: Naive CD4+ cells and diversity were both higher in long-lived donors than in aged donors. Because donor CMV status was unknown, expanded clonotype changes were possibly confounded.

The individuals who served as donors were healthy Caucasians living in Russia, aged roughly 6 to 100. Isolated per sample were at least 6 million PBMCs. Trimming cost V 4 bases and J 7 bases; bases outside gene matches: 4. This CDR3 is 14 amino acids long. CDR1 is SEHNR, CDR2 FQNEAQ, per germline (reference sequence). Using a J-beta primer mix together with a sample-barcoded 5' primer, a second PCR was run for about 7 to 12 cycles. TCRdb reprocessed the 5' RACE reads via MiXCR and lists one record per CDR3 protein. The sample includes 550,000 to 600,000 distinct CDR3 sequences, roughly 43% of them seen just once. Comment on this clonotype: The antigen is not known.

The chain recombines TRBV7-9 with TRBJ1-4; 9 bases are a match to TRBD1. Material for sequencing was blood. This sequence was found in a man at least 80 years old in good health. CDR3 nucleotide sequence: TGTGCCAGCAGCTCCGGACAGGGGATTGAAAAACTGTTTTTT. This gives the protein CASSSGQGIEKLFF.